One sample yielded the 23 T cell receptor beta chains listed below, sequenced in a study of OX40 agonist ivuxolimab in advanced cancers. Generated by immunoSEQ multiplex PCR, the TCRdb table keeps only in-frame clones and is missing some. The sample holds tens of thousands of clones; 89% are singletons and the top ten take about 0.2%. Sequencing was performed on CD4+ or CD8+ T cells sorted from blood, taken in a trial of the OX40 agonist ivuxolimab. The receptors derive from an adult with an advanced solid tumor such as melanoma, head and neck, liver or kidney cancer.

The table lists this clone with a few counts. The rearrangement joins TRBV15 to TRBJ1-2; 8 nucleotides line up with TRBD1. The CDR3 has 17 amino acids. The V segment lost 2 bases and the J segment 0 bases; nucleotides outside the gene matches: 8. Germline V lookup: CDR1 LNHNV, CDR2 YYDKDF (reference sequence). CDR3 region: CATSRPRQGTTNYGYTF. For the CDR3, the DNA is TGTGCCACCAGCAGACCCCGACAGGGGACCACTAACTATGGCTACACCTTC.

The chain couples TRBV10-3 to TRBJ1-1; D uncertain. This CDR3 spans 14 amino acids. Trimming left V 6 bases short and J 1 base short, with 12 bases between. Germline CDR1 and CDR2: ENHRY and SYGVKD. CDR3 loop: CAIRDGRENTEAFF. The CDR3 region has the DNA TGTGCCATCAGAGATGGCAGAGAGAACACTGAAGCTTTCTTT.

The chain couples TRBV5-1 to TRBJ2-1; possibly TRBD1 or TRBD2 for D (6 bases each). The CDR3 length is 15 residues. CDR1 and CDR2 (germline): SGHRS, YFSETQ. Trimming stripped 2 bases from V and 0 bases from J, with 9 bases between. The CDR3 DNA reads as TGCGCCAGCAGCTTAGGGGGGCTCTCCTACAATGAGCAGTTCTTC. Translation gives CASSLGGLSYNEQFF.

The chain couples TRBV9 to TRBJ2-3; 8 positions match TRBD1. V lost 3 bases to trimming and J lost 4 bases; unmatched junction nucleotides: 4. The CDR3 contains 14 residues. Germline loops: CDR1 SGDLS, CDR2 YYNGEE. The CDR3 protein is CASSATGAPDTQYF. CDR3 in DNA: TGTGCCAGCAGCGCGACAGGGGCCCCAGATACGCAGTATTTT.

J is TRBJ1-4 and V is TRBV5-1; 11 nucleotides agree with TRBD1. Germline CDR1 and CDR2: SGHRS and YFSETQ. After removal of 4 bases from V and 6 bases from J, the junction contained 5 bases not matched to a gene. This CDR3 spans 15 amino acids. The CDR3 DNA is TGCGCCAGCAGCCCGAGGACAGGGGGCGATGAAAAACTGTTTTTT. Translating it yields CASSPRTGGDEKLFF.

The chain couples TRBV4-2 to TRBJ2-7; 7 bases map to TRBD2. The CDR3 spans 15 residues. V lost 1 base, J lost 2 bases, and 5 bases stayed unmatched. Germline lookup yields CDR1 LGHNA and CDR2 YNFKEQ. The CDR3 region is CASSQGGGGTYEQYF. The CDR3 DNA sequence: TGTGCCAGCAGCCAAGGGGGGGGTGGAACCTACGAGCAGTACTTC.

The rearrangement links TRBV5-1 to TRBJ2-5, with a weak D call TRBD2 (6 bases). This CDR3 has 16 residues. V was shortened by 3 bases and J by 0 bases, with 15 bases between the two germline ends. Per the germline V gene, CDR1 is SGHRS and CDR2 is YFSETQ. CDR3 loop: CASSSSPGGYQETQYF. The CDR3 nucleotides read TGCGCCAGCAGCTCCTCCCCCGGGGGATACCAAGAGACCCAGTACTTC. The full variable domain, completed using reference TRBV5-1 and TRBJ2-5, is KAGVTQTPRYLIKTRGQQVTLSCSPISGHRSVSWYQQTPGQGLQFLFEYFSETQRNKGNFPGRFSGRQFSNSRSEMNVSTLELGDSALYLCASSSSPGGYQETQYFGPGTRLLVL.

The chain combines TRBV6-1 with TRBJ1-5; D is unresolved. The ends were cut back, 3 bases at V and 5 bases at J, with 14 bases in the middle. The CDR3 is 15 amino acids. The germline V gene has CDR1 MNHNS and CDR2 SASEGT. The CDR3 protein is CASSDRVSGDQPQHF. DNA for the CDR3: TGTGCCAGCAGTGATCGGGTTAGTGGGGATCAGCCCCAGCATTTT.

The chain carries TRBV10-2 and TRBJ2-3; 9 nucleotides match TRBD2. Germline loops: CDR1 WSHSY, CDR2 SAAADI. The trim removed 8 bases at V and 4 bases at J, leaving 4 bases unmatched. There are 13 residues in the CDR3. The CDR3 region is CASGTSFADTQYF. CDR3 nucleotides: TGCGCCAGCGGGACTAGCTTCGCAGATACGCAGTATTTT.

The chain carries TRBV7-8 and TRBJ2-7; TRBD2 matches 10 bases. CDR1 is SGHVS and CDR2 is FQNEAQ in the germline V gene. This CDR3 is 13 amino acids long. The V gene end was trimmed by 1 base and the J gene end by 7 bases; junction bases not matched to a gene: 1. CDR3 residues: CASSLGGLAEQYV. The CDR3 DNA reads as TGTGCCAGCAGCTTAGGGGGACTAGCGGAGCAGTACGTC.

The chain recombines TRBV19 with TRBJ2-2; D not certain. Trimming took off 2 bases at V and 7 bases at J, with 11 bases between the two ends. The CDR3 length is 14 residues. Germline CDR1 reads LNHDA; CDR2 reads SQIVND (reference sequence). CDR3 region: CASSISLVIGELFF. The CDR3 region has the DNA TGTGCCAGTAGTATAAGCCTAGTAATCGGGGAGCTGTTTTTT.

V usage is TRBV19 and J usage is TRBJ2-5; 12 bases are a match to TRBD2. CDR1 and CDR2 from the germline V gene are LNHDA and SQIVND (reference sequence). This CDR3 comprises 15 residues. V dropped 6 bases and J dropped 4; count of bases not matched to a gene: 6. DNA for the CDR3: TGTGCCAGTAGGACGCCGGGACTAGCGGGAGAGACCCAGTACTTC. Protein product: CASRTPGLAGETQYF.

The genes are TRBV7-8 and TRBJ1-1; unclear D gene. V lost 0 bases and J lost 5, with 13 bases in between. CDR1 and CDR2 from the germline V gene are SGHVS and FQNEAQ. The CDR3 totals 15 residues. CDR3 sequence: CASSLATAWVTEAFF. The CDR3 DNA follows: TGTGCCAGCAGCTTAGCCACAGCATGGGTAACTGAAGCTTTCTTT.

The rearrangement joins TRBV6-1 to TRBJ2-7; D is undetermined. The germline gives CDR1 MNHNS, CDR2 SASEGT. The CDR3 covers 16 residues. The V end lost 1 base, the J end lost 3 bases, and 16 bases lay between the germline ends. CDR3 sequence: CASSEGKGIDLYEQYF. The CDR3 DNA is TGTGCCAGCAGTGAAGGAAAGGGCATCGACCTCTACGAGCAGTACTTC.

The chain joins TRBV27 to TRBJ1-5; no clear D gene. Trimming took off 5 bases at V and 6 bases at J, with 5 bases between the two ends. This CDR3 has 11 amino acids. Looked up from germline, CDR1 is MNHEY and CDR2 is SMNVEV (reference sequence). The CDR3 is CASSTGQPQHF. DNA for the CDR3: TGTGCCAGCAGTACCGGTCAGCCCCAGCATTTT.

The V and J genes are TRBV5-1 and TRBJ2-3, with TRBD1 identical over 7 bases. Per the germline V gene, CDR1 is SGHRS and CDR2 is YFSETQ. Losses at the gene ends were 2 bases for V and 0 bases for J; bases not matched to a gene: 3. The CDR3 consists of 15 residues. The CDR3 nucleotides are TGCGCCAGCAGCTTACAACAGGGGAGCACAGATACGCAGTATTTT. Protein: CASSLQQGSTDTQYF.

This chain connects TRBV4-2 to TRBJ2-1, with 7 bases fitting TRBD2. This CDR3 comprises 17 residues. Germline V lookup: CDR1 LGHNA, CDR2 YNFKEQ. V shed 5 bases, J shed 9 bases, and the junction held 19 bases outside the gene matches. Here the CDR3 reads CASSERRLASPGGEQFF. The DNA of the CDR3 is TGTGCCAGCAGCGAACGGCGCTTAGCTAGCCCGGGGGGTGAGCAGTTCTTC.

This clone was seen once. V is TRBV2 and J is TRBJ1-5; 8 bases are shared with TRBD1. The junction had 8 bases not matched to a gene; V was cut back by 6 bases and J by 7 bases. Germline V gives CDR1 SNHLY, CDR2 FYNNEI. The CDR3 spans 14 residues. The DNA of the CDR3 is TGTGCCAGCAGCGATCAGGGGGCGGAACAGCCCCAGCATTTT. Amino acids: CASSDQGAEQPQHF.

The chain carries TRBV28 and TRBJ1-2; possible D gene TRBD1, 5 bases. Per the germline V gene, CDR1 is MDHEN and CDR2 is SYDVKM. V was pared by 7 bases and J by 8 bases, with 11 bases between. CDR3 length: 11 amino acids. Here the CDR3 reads CASKTVWGYTF. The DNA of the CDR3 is TGTGCCAGCAAGACAGTATGGGGCTACACCTTC.

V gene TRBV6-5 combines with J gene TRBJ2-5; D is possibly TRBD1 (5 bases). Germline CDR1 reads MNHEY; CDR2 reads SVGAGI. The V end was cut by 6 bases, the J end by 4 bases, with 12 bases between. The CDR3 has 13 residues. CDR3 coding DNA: TGTGCCAGCAGCCCGACAGTAGGAGAGACCCAGTACTTC. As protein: CASSPTVGETQYF.

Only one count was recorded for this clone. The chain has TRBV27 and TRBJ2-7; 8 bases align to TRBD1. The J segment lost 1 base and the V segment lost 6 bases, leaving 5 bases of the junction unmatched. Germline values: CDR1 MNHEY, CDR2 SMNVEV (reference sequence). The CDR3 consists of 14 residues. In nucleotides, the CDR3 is TGTGCCAGCAGCTACCGACAGGGGTCCTACGAGCAGTACTTC. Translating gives CASSYRQGSYEQYF.

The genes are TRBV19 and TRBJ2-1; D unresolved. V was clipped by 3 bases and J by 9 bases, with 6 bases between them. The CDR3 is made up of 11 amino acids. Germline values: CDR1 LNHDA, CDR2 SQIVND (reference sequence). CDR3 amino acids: CASSIWTEQFF. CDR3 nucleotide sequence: TGTGCCAGTAGTATTTGGACTGAGCAGTTCTTC. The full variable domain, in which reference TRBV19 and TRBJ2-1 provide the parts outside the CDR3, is DGGITQSPKYLFRKEGQNVTLSCEQNLNHDAMYWYRQDPGQGLRLIYYSQIVNDFQKGDIAEGYSVSREKKESFPLTVTSAQKNPTAFYLCASSIWTEQFFGPGTRLTVL.

CDR3 loop: CASSPAGRSGGGDGYTF. The CDR3 bases are TGTGCCAGCTCACCGGCCGGTCGATCAGGGGGCGGCGATGGCTACACCTTC. The V and J genes are TRBV18 and TRBJ1-2; 8 bases map to TRBD1. The germline V gene has CDR1 KGHSH and CDR2 LQKENI. CDR3 length equals 17 residues. V was clipped by 3 bases and J by 6 bases; unmatched bases: 15.